These 6 T cell receptor beta chains originate from one sample sequenced in a study of response to subunit inactivated influenza vaccine. TCRdb re-called the RT-PCR reads through MiXCR, storing one row per CDR3 protein. The sample carries 500,000 to 600,000 distinct CDR3 sequences, 12% recorded once. Here the sequenced sample was PBMCs from blood, taken on the day of vaccination. These receptors were obtained from a man aged 45-65 years who received an inactivated influenza vaccine.

The V call is TRBV27, the J call TRBJ1-5; 12 bases fit TRBD1. Germline CDR1 and CDR2: MNHEY and SMNVEV (reference sequence). J was trimmed by 10 bases and V by 5 bases; bases with no gene match: 6. This CDR3 comprises 14 residues. The chain's CDR3 is CASSKGQGAGPQHF. CDR3 coding DNA: TGTGCCAGCAGTAAGGGACAGGGGGCGGGCCCCCAGCATTTT.

As concerns this clonotype: A read error may be the cause here, since a much bigger clone is one base away. This chain links TRBV28 with TRBJ2-1; 9 positions match TRBD1. The CDR3 is 15 residues long. J gave up 2 bases and V 5 bases, and 4 bases lay outside the gene matches. Germline assignment: CDR1 MDHEN and CDR2 SYDVKM. The CDR3 loop is CASSGQGRTYNEQFF. CDR3 nucleotides: TGTGCCAGCAGTGGACAGGGGAGGACCTACAATGAGCAGTTCTTC. The whole variable domain, remainder taken from reference TRBV28 and TRBJ2-1, is DVKVTQSSRYLVKRTGEKVFLECVQDMDHENMFWYRQDPGLGLRLIYFSYDVKMKEKGDIPEGYSVSREKKERFSLILESASTNQTSMYLCASSGQGRTYNEQFFGPGTRLTVL.

This clonotype was counted only a few times. The chain links TRBV4-2 to TRBJ2-2; TRBD2 is a possible D gene (7 bases). V lost 6 bases, J lost 4 bases, and 21 bases lay in between. The CDR3 runs 17 residues. Germline V CDR1 and CDR2: LGHNA, YNFKEQ. CDR3 sequence reads: CASRPPFSGGSTGELFF. The CDR3 DNA sequence: TGTGCCAGCAGGCCCCCCTTTTCGGGGGGCAGCACCGGGGAGCTGTTTTTT.

This chain uses TRBV3-1 with TRBJ1-1; no reliable D call. The CDR3 is 12 amino acids. Trimming shortened V by 5 bases and J by 8 bases, and 12 bases separated the two germline ends. CDR1 and CDR2 (germline): LGHDT, YNNKEL (reference sequence). CDR3: CASSIGRSEAFF. Here the CDR3 DNA reads TGTGCCAGCAGCATAGGACGGTCAGAAGCTTTCTTT.

The V gene is TRBV7-2, the J gene TRBJ1-1; D remains ambiguous. Trimming cost V 5 bases and J 3 bases, with 10 bases left between them. The germline V gene has CDR1 SGHTA and CDR2 FQGNSA. The CDR3 is made up of 13 amino acids. CDR3 residues: CASSLQIDTEAFF. The DNA of the CDR3 is TGTGCCAGCAGCCTCCAAATAGACACTGAAGCTTTCTTT.

This clonotype was seen repeatedly, ten times or more. One end of the junction does not line up with germline, which may come from a read error. The gene calls are TRBV12-3 or TRBV12-4 and TRBJ1-2; D might be TRBD1 (5 bases). The CDR3 is 12 amino acids. The CDR3 nucleotides read TGTGCCAGCAGCCGACGCGCTCGGGACCCGGCCTTC. Encoded protein: CASSRRARDPAF.